What follows are 24 T cell receptor beta chains derived from one specimen sequenced in a study of T cell repertoires in cytomegalovirus infection. MiXCR, applied by TCRdb to the reads, yields one record per CDR3 protein. The sample shows 140,000 to 150,000 distinct CDR3 sequences, more than 30% of them seen only once. Their antigens are not known. Sample: CD8+ T cells from cultured PBMCs, taken from culture after CMV antigen stimulation. The receptors here all came from a human donor in good health (CMV status not recorded). Some clones in this sample may be carry-over from other donors' samples.

Turning to this clonotype: This clone may be a read error of a much larger clone one base away. Because the CDR3 is missing its conserved closing phenylalanine or tryptophan, this is likely a read error. The chain uses TRBV7-2 and TRBJ2-7, with 8 nucleotides matching TRBD1. Germline CDR1 SGHTA, CDR2 FQGNSA. The J segment lost 6 bases and the V segment lost 4 bases, leaving 8 bases of the junction unmatched. The CDR3 covers 14 residues. The CDR3: CASSSWTGLAEQYC. The CDR3 nucleotides read TGTGCCAGCAGCTCCTGGACAGGGCTGGCCGAGCAGTACTGC.

V is TRBV11-2 and J is TRBJ1-1, with 7 bases lining up with TRBD1. Per germline, CDR1 SGHAT and CDR2 FQNNGV. The CDR3 covers 13 residues. V trimming: 4 bases; J trimming: 7 bases; junction bases outside the gene matches: 6. DNA for the CDR3: TGTGCCAGCAGCTGGACAGGTGGGGATGAAGCTTTCTTT. Translating gives CASSWTGGDEAFF.

The chain employs TRBV27 and TRBJ2-1; D is possibly TRBD1 (5 bases). The CDR3 length is 11 residues. The germline gives CDR1 MNHEY, CDR2 SMNVEV (reference sequence). The V end was cut by 6 bases, the J end by 9 bases, with 9 bases between. CDR3 nucleotide sequence: TGTGCCAGCAGATCAGGGCTTGAGCAGTTCTTC. Protein product: CASRSGLEQFF.

This clonotype has only a few counts. The J gene is TRBJ1-1, the V gene TRBV12-3 or TRBV12-4; D remains unclear. The length of the CDR3 is 14 residues. Deletions cut 6 bases from V and 4 bases from J, with 15 bases between. CDR3 coding DNA: TGTGCCAGCAGCCTCGGGGATGTGAGCACTGAAGCTTTCTTT. Residues: CASSLGDVSTEAFF.

There are a few counts of this clonotype. The chain couples TRBV19 to TRBJ1-1, with D possibly being TRBD1 (5 bases). The CDR3 is 13 amino acids. Looked up from germline, CDR1 is LNHDA and CDR2 is SQIVND (reference sequence). Trimming stripped 3 bases from V and 5 bases from J, with 10 bases between. The CDR3 sequence: CASSMGEGTEAFF. The CDR3 DNA reads TGTGCCAGTAGTATGGGGGAGGGGACTGAAGCTTTCTTT.

This clonotype was detected ten times or more. The chain employs TRBV7-2 and TRBJ2-3; D might be TRBD2 (5 bases). Germline V lookup: CDR1 SGHTA, CDR2 FQGNSA. CDR3 length: 15 amino acids. V lost 5 bases and J lost 0, with 12 bases in between. The CDR3 DNA follows: TGTGCCAGCAGCCCCGGGATTTTAAGCACAGATACGCAGTATTTT. This translates into CASSPGILSTDTQYF.

In its sample, this clonotype was seen many times. The chain employs TRBV20-1 and TRBJ2-1; TRBD2 aligns across 11 bases. This CDR3 is 17 amino acids long. Trimming removed 0 bases from V and 4 bases from J; junction bases left unmatched: 8. The germline CDR1 and CDR2 sequences are DFQATT and SNEGSKA (reference sequence). The CDR3 coding sequence is TGCAGTGCTAGAGATTACCTAGCGGGGGGCGATTACAATGAGCAGTTCTTC. Translated: CSARDYLAGGDYNEQFF.

In its sample, this clonotype was seen many times. The rearrangement links TRBV13 to TRBJ2-3; tentative D call: TRBD2 (5 bases). V was shortened by 4 bases and J by 3 bases, with 11 bases between the two germline ends. CDR1 and CDR2 (germline): PRHDT, FYEKMQ (reference sequence). This CDR3 is 14 amino acids long. CDR3: CASSYGPGTDTQYF. In nucleotides, the CDR3 is TGTGCCAGCAGCTACGGCCCGGGGACAGATACGCAGTATTTT. The entire variable domain, with the rest obtained from reference TRBV13 and TRBJ2-3, is as follows: AAGVIQSPRHLIKEKRETATLKCYPIPRHDTVYWYQQGPGQDPQFLISFYEKMQSDKGSIPDRFSAQQFSDYHSELNMSSLELGDSALYFCASSYGPGTDTQYFGPGTRLTVL.

This clonotype showed up just a few times. The chain has TRBV7-6 and TRBJ2-3; 11 bases line up with TRBD2. Germline V gives CDR1 SGHVS, CDR2 FNYEAQ. This CDR3 contains 16 residues. The ends lost 5 bases at V and 1 base at J; junction bases unmatched: 5. The DNA of the CDR3 is TGTGCCAGCAGCCTTGGACTAGCGGGCCGCACAGATACGCAGTATTTT. Encoded protein: CASSLGLAGRTDTQYF.

The chain couples TRBV2 to TRBJ1-2, with D perhaps matching TRBD1 (6 bases). V gave up 3 bases and J gave up 4 bases, with 24 bases separating them. The CDR3 contains 18 residues. The germline V gene has CDR1 SNHLY and CDR2 FYNNEI. For the CDR3, the DNA is TGTGCCAGCAGTGAGACGATGATGACAGGAGGGAGCTTCTATGGCTACACCTTC. It encodes CASSETMMTGGSFYGYTF. Together with reference TRBV2 and TRBJ1-2, the CDR3 gives the full variable domain: EPEVTQTPSHQVTQMGQEVILRCVPISNHLYFYWYRQILGQKVEFLVSFYNNEISEKSEIFDDQFSVERPDGSNFTLKIRSTKLEDSAMYFCASSETMMTGGSFYGYTFGSGTRLTVV.

This chain connects TRBV19 to TRBJ1-2; D possibly corresponds to TRBD1 (5 bases). CDR1 is LNHDA, CDR2 SQIVND, per germline (reference sequence). V was cut by 6 bases and J by 5 bases, with 19 bases left in between. CDR3 length equals 15 residues. CDR3 nucleotide sequence: TGTGCCAGTAGCCCCTCAGGGAACAGTAGATATGGCTACACCTTC. Translated, it gives CASSPSGNSRYGYTF.

This clonotype was found a few times. The chain links TRBV6-6 to TRBJ1-1; D unclear. V shed 0 bases and J shed 0 bases, with 14 bases lying between them. The CDR3 runs 17 residues. CDR1 is MNHNY and CDR2 is SVGAGI in the germline V gene (reference sequence). CDR3: CASSYSPGQAVNTEAFF. CDR3 bases: TGTGCCAGCAGTTACTCCCCAGGCCAGGCTGTGAACACTGAAGCTTTCTTT.

The table lists this clonotype with a few counts. The V gene is TRBV4-2, the J gene TRBJ2-7; 8 nucleotides align to TRBD1. Germline V CDR1 and CDR2: LGHNA, YNFKEQ. The CDR3 loop spans 14 amino acids. Germline trimming cut 7 bases from V and 2 bases from J; bases unmatched to any gene: 7. The CDR3 DNA reads TGTGCCAGCAAACTAGGACAGGGTGCCTACGAGCAGTACTTC. Protein sequence: CASKLGQGAYEQYF.

The chain combines TRBV29-1 with TRBJ2-7; the D gene is possibly TRBD2 (5 bases). This CDR3 comprises 13 residues. Trimming took 5 bases from V and 5 from J, leaving 16 bases between them. Per the germline V gene, CDR1 is SQVTM and CDR2 is ANQGSEA. The CDR3 protein is CSVPPGSKDEQYF. CDR3 in DNA: TGCAGCGTTCCTCCGGGGAGTAAGGACGAGCAGTACTTC.

This clonotype was seen only a few times. This rearrangement joins TRBV12-3 or TRBV12-4 to TRBJ2-5; D gene unclear. V was cut by 1 base and J by 2 bases, with 8 bases left in between. The CDR3 covers 14 residues. The CDR3 reads CASSLVPGQETQYF. For the CDR3, the DNA is TGTGCCAGCAGTTTAGTCCCCGGACAAGAGACCCAGTACTTC.

This clonotype was counted ten times or more. V usage is TRBV7-2 and J usage is TRBJ2-5, with 10 bases fitting TRBD2. V was clipped by 3 bases and J by 2 bases; unmatched bases: 6. CDR1 and CDR2 (germline): SGHTA, FQGNSA. CDR3 length: 16 residues. The CDR3 region is CASSLVLAGSQETQYF. The CDR3 region has the DNA TGTGCCAGCAGCTTGGTACTAGCGGGGTCACAAGAGACCCAGTACTTC.

This clonotype occurred many times. One junction end disagrees with the germline gene, perhaps due to a read error. V gene TRBV6-2 or TRBV6-3 combines with J gene TRBJ2-2; TRBD1 agrees at 8 bases. Germline V CDR1 and CDR2: MNHEY, SVGEGT. This CDR3 spans 15 amino acids. CDR3 loop: CASRDRGFYTGELFF. The CDR3, as DNA: TGTGCCAGCAGAGACAGGGGTTTTTACACCGGCGAGCTGTTTTTT.

The rearrangement joins TRBV5-6 to TRBJ2-3, with 8 positions matching TRBD1. The CDR3 contains 19 residues. After removal of 4 bases from V and 1 base from J, the junction contained 17 bases not matched to a gene. Germline-derived CDR1 and CDR2 are SGHDT and YYEEEE. The CDR3 nucleotides are TGTGCCAGCAGCGTCGGAAGGGGACAGGCCGTACCAGGCACAGATACGCAGTATTTT. Its translation: CASSVGRGQAVPGTDTQYF.

This chain joins TRBV7-2 and TRBJ2-5; no reliable D call. Between the trimmed V and J ends, which lost 4 bases and 7 bases, there was a span of 22 bases. Germline-derived CDR1 and CDR2 are SGHTA and FQGNSA. The CDR3 spans 16 residues. As DNA, the CDR3 is TGTGCCAGCAGCTCCCAAAGGCCTGGGTTACGTAGGACCCAGTACTTC. It codes for CASSSQRPGLRRTQYF.

This chain uses TRBV6-8 with TRBJ2-3; weak D call: TRBD2 (5 bases). The V gene lost 5 bases and the J gene lost 5 bases, with 14 bases spanning the gap. CDR1 is MNHGY, CDR2 SAAAGT, per germline. The CDR3 totals 14 residues. CDR3 protein: CASSLPSSGDTQYF. CDR3 DNA sequence: TGTGCCAGCAGTCTCCCCTCGAGCGGAGATACGCAGTATTTT.

This clonotype was seen more than once but under ten times. The genes are TRBV2 and TRBJ2-6; D remains unclear. Germline CDR1 SNHLY, CDR2 FYNNEI. The CDR3 has 12 amino acids. The V and J ends lost 9 bases and 0 bases respectively, with 3 bases between them. The DNA of the CDR3 is TGTGCCAGTAACTCTGGGGCCAACGTCCTGACTTTC. This gives the protein CASNSGANVLTF.

This chain links TRBV2 with TRBJ2-1, with 9 bases fitting TRBD2. In germline, CDR1 is SNHLY, CDR2 FYNNEI. This CDR3 contains 12 residues. Losses at the gene ends were 11 bases for V and 10 bases for J; bases not matched to a gene: 9. CDR3 DNA sequence: TGTGCCGGCATTGGCGGGGGGGGAGAGCAGTTCTTC. Translated, it gives CAGIGGGGEQFF.

The chain has TRBV5-4 and TRBJ1-4, with unresolved D. Germline CDR1 and CDR2: SGHNT and YYREEE (reference sequence). Trimming stripped 2 bases from V and 8 bases from J, with 13 bases between. The length of the CDR3 is 14 residues. The CDR3 sequence is CASSFPGNEEKLFF. The CDR3 nucleotides read TGTGCCAGCAGCTTTCCGGGCAACGAGGAAAAACTGTTTTTT.

Only a few counts were recorded for this clonotype. The chain employs TRBV6-5 and TRBJ2-1, with unresolved D. Germline assignment: CDR1 MNHEY and CDR2 SVGAGI. This CDR3 comprises 13 residues. Deletions cut 8 bases from V and 4 bases from J, with 12 bases between. The CDR3 DNA sequence: TGTGCCAGCCAAGGATACCTTTACAATGAGCAGTTCTTC. Its translation: CASQGYLYNEQFF.